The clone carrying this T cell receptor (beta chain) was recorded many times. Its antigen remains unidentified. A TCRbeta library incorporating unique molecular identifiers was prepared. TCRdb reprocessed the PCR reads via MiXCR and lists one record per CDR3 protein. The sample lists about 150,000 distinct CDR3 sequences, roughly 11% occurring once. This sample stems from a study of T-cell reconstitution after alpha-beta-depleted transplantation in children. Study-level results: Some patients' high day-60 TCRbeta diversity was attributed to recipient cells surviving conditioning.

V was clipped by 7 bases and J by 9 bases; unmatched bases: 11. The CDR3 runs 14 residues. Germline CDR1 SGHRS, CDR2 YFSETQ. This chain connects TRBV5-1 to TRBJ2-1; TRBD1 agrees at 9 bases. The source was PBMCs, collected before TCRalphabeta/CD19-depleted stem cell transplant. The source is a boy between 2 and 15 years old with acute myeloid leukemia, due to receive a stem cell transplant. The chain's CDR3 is CASARDRVLVEQFF. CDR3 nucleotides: TGCGCCAGCGCGCGGGACAGGGTCTTGGTTGAGCAGTTCTTC.